Presented here are 8 T cell receptor beta chains from one specimen sequenced in a study of response to subunit inactivated influenza vaccine. MiXCR, run by TCRdb on the RT-PCR reads, gives a single entry per CDR3 protein. Of 500,000 to 600,000 distinct CDR3 sequences detected, about an eighth appear once; the ten largest clones hold around 12%. Specimen: PBMCs from blood, collected about 6 weeks after vaccination. These receptors were collected from a man aged 50-60 years who received an inactivated influenza vaccine.

This clonotype was counted a few times. V is TRBV5-6 and J is TRBJ1-2; TRBD1 matches at 7 bases. The germline V gene encodes CDR1 SGHDT and CDR2 YYEEEE. The CDR3 contains 12 residues. V lost 4 bases and J lost 6; bases outside the gene matches: 3. The CDR3 spells CASSATGHGYTF. In DNA form, the CDR3 reads TGTGCCAGCAGCGCGACAGGGCATGGCTACACCTTC.

In this sample, this clonotype turned up many times. J is TRBJ2-1 and V is TRBV5-1, with TRBD2 matching 9 bases. Per the germline V gene, CDR1 is SGHRS and CDR2 is YFSETQ. The ends lost 4 bases at V and 3 bases at J; junction bases unmatched: 17. The CDR3 extends over 19 amino acids. CDR3 sequence (DNA): TGCGCCAGCAGCCTAAGGGCTAGCGGGGCGCTACAAATCTACAATGAGCAGTTCTTC. It encodes CASSLRASGALQIYNEQFF.

The chain couples TRBV5-1 to TRBJ2-7; D call uncertain. Germline V gene lookup returns CDR1 SGHRS and CDR2 YFSETQ. V was pared by 4 bases and J by 3 bases, with 14 bases between. There are 14 residues in the CDR3. The CDR3 here is CASSPPVHSYEQYF. In nucleotides, the CDR3 is TGCGCCAGCAGCCCACCGGTACATAGCTACGAGCAGTACTTC.

The V call is TRBV7-2, the J call TRBJ2-7; D might be TRBD2 (5 bases). Germline V lookup: CDR1 SGHTA, CDR2 FQGNSA. The CDR3 consists of 16 residues. Deletions cut 5 bases from V and 4 bases from J, with 21 bases between. CDR3 DNA sequence: TGTGCCAGCAGCGCACCTTTCAGTGAGGGTTGGTACGAGCAGTACTTC. This encodes CASSAPFSEGWYEQYF.

This clonotype has just a few counts. This rearrangement joins TRBV12-3 or TRBV12-4 to TRBJ2-3, with no clear D. The CDR3 is 14 amino acids. Trimming stripped 3 bases from V and 0 bases from J, with 7 bases between. This CDR3 reads CASSFRASTDTQYF. CDR3 sequence (DNA): TGTGCCAGCAGTTTCCGGGCTAGCACAGATACGCAGTATTTT.

This clonotype was observed many times. The rearrangement links TRBV6-2 or TRBV6-3 to TRBJ2-4, with D uncertain. Germline lookup yields CDR1 MNHEY and CDR2 SVGEGT. This CDR3 region has 11 residues. With 2 bases removed from V and 11 bases from J, the gap between germline ends came to 7 bases. CDR3 sequence (DNA): TGTGCCAGCAGTTACGCGACTTTTCAGTACTTC. Translating it yields CASSYATFQYF.

This clonotype was seen a few times. The V call is TRBV5-6, the J call TRBJ2-2; D might be TRBD1 (6 bases). Per the germline V gene, CDR1 is SGHDT and CDR2 is YYEEEE. Trimming shortened V by 3 bases and J by 7 bases, and 10 bases separated the two germline ends. The CDR3 covers 13 residues. The CDR3 nucleotides are TGTGCCAGCAGCTCGACAGGAATCGGGGAGCTGTTTTTT. Its translation: CASSSTGIGELFF.

In this sample, this clonotype turned up a few times. V usage is TRBV7-8 and J usage is TRBJ2-7; 8 bases are shared with TRBD1. From germline, CDR1 is SGHVS and CDR2 FQNEAQ. This CDR3 is 17 amino acids long. The trim removed 2 bases at V and 1 base at J, leaving 10 bases unmatched. The CDR3 DNA reads as TGTGCCAGCAGCTTAAGGGCGACAGGGGCTCTTTCCTACGAGCAGTACTTC. Amino acids: CASSLRATGALSYEQYF.